The 16 T cell receptor beta chains presented below share a single source sample, sequenced in a study of blood T cell repertoires in COVID-19. The method was immunoSEQ multiplex PCR; TCRdb's version includes in-frame clones alone and lacks a portion of them. The data contain hundreds of thousands of clones, around 86% of them seen just once; the ten biggest clones take up nearly 4.5%. The sample consisted of peripheral blood. These TCRs come from a man in his fifties with acute or convalescent COVID-19.

V gene TRBV10-3 combines with J gene TRBJ2-6; 12 bases line up with TRBD1. The CDR3 loop spans 17 amino acids. J gave up 4 bases and V 3 bases, and 4 bases lay outside the gene matches. Germline loops: CDR1 ENHRY, CDR2 SYGVKD. CDR3 DNA sequence: TGTGCCATCAGTGACAAGGGACAGGGGGCAGGGGCCAACGTCCTGACTTTC. This codes for CAISDKGQGAGANVLTF.

This clone was observed many times. The chain is built from TRBV27 and TRBJ2-2; 9 positions match TRBD1. The CDR3 is 14 amino acids. V dropped 6 bases and J dropped 7; count of bases not matched to a gene: 6. Germline V CDR1 and CDR2: MNHEY, SMNVEV (reference sequence). DNA of the CDR3: TGTGCCAGCAGGCCGGGACAGGGTATCGGGGAGCTGTTTTTT. Encoded protein: CASRPGQGIGELFF.

This chain links TRBV7-9 with TRBJ1-4; a weak D match, TRBD1 (6 bases). Trimming pared 5 bases from V and 5 bases from J, leaving 18 bases between. The CDR3 totals 16 residues. From germline, CDR1 is SEHNR and CDR2 FQNEAQ (reference sequence). CDR3 sequence: CASSLLGGPLNEKLFF. The CDR3 DNA reads as TGTGCCAGCAGCCTACTGGGGGGGCCGCTGAATGAAAAACTGTTTTTT.

The chain employs TRBV7-2 and TRBJ2-1, with 9 bases identical to TRBD2. Unmatched junction bases numbered 3, after V lost 4 bases and J lost 2 bases. The length of the CDR3 is 15 residues. CDR1 and CDR2 (germline): SGHTA, FQGNSA. The CDR3 region is CASSSKRGAYNEQFF. CDR3 nucleotides: TGTGCCAGCAGCTCCAAGCGGGGGGCCTACAATGAGCAGTTCTTC.

This sequence joins TRBV5-1 and TRBJ1-1; a possible D gene is TRBD1 (6 bases). V lost 5 bases and J 7 bases, leaving 21 bases between the germline ends. CDR1 and CDR2 from the germline V gene are SGHRS and YFSETQ. This CDR3 is built from 15 residues. CDR3 nucleotide sequence: TGCGCCAGCAGGTCCGAGGGGGAGGGTTTCCGTGAAGCTTTCTTT. The encoded protein is CASRSEGEGFREAFF.

This clone is a singleton in its sample. CDR3 in amino acids: CASSESRDNSGNTIYF. In nucleotides, the CDR3 is TGCGCCAGCAGTGAGTCTAGGGACAACTCTGGAAACACCATATATTTT. The J gene is TRBJ1-3, the V gene TRBV10-1, with a weak D call TRBD1 (6 bases). Germline V lookup: CDR1 WNHNN, CDR2 SYGVQD (reference sequence). CDR3 length equals 16 residues. V lost 0 bases and J lost 0, with 9 bases in between.

The chain uses TRBV10-1 and TRBJ1-6; no definite D call. Per the germline V gene, CDR1 is WNHNN and CDR2 is SYGVQD (reference sequence). V lost 0 bases, J lost 8 bases, and 5 bases lay in between. There are 13 residues in the CDR3. The CDR3 bases are TGCGCCAGCAGTGAGTCCCAGTATTCACCCCTCCACTTT. This translates into CASSESQYSPLHF.

This clone was seen a handful of times. V usage is TRBV12-2 and J usage is TRBJ2-1; the table names TRBD1, a call not compared with the DNA. TRBV12-2 is classified as a pseudogene. The CDR3 sequence is 17 residues long. CDR3 nucleotide sequence: TGTGCAAGTCGCTTAGCCCTACTGGGCAGAATCTACAATGAGCAGTTCTTC. It yields the protein CASRLALLGRIYNEQFF.

This sequence joins TRBV19 and TRBJ1-1; TRBD1 is a possible D gene (6 bases). V was clipped by 1 base and J by 1 base, with 10 bases between them. The germline CDR1 and CDR2 sequences are LNHDA and SQIVND (reference sequence). The CDR3 sequence is 15 residues long. For the CDR3, the DNA is TGTGCCAGTAGTATAGTAGAGACAGGGAACACTGAAGCTTTCTTT. Translating gives CASSIVETGNTEAFF.

The genes are TRBV2 and TRBJ1-2, with D possibly matching TRBD1 (5 bases). The CDR3 consists of 13 residues. The V and J ends lost 4 bases and 2 bases respectively, with 8 bases between them. CDR1 SNHLY and CDR2 FYNNEI come from the germline V gene. The CDR3 here is CASSVDSNYGYTF. The CDR3 bases are TGTGCCAGCAGTGTCGACAGCAACTATGGCTACACCTTC.

The V and J genes are TRBV5-1 and TRBJ2-2; 7 nucleotides agree with TRBD1. CDR1 SGHRS and CDR2 YFSETQ come from the germline V gene. The CDR3 sequence is 17 residues long. Trimming removed 5 bases from V and 4 bases from J; junction bases left unmatched: 14. The CDR3 here is CASRDWRTGETTGELFF. CDR3 nucleotides: TGCGCCAGCAGAGATTGGCGAACAGGGGAGACCACCGGGGAGCTGTTTTTT.

About this clone itself: The same CDR3 also results from other DNA sequences found in this sample. This chain joins TRBV27 and TRBJ2-2, with D possibly being TRBD2 (6 bases). V lost 3 bases to trimming and J lost 6 bases, with 14 bases between them. The CDR3 length is 15 residues. Per the germline V gene, CDR1 is MNHEY and CDR2 is SMNVEV (reference sequence). Written as DNA, the CDR3 is TGTGCCAGCAGTTTCATGGGGGGATGGGCCGGGGAGCTGTTTTTT. It is translated as CASSFMGGWAGELFF.

This clone was recorded a few times. V usage is TRBV6-5 and J usage is TRBJ2-1, with 8 positions matching TRBD1. Germline lookup yields CDR1 MNHEY and CDR2 SVGAGI. V lost 6 bases, J lost 7 bases, and 5 bases stayed unmatched. There are 13 residues in the CDR3. The CDR3 sequence is CASRLDRVNEQFF. The CDR3 coding sequence is TGTGCCAGCAGACTGGACAGGGTGAATGAGCAGTTCTTC.

This chain connects TRBV2 to TRBJ1-4; 7 positions match TRBD1. V lost 5 bases, J lost 4 bases, and 4 bases stayed unmatched. This CDR3 has 14 amino acids. The germline gives CDR1 SNHLY, CDR2 FYNNEI. CDR3 region: CASSLQGINEKLFF. CDR3 sequence (DNA): TGTGCCAGCAGTTTACAGGGGATTAATGAAAAACTGTTTTTT.

This chain uses TRBV3-1 (or the pseudogene TRBV3-2) with TRBJ2-5; D is possibly TRBD1 (5 bases). V lost 1 base, J lost 5 bases, and 8 bases lay in between. CDR3 length: 13 amino acids. Germline assignment: CDR1 LGHDT and CDR2 YNNKEL (reference sequence). The CDR3 here is CASSQGGTETQYF. The CDR3 DNA is TGTGCCAGCAGCCAAGGGGGCACGGAGACCCAGTACTTC.

This rearrangement joins TRBV2 to TRBJ2-4; D is possibly TRBD2 (5 bases). Between the trimmed V and J ends, which lost 4 bases and 0 bases, there was a span of 7 bases. This CDR3 has 14 amino acids. CDR1 SNHLY and CDR2 FYNNEI come from the germline V gene. This chain's CDR3 is CASSAGIAKNIQYF. The CDR3 region has the DNA TGTGCCAGCAGTGCGGGGATAGCCAAAAACATTCAGTACTTC.